A selection of T cell receptor beta chains follows, all from one sample in a study of graft-versus-host responses after intestinal transplantation. Assay: immunoSEQ multiplex PCR; the TCRdb copy retains only in-frame clones and omits some. The table lists around 18,000 clones, 80% to 95% of them singletons, with more than 1.5% in the top ten. The specimen comprised PBMCs, sampled 350 to 400 days after transplant. The receptors come from a human patient who received an intestinal transplant, so some T cells may come from the graft donor. Each CDR3 is given with its conserved first and last residue. Each record gives: V gene, clone size, D gene, J gene, CDR3 protein, CDR3 DNA. A D gene is named only where the DNA matches it firmly. Some rows have no size entry. The others give once, few or many, or a class for an expanded clone.

TRBV5-1	-	-	TRBJ2-1	CASSYFSYNEQFF	TGCGCCAGCAGCTACTTTTCCTACAATGAGCAGTTCTTC
TRBV10-1	-	TRBD1	TRBJ1-1	CASSEGQGNTEAFF	TGCGCCAGCAGTGAGGGACAGGGGAACACTGAAGCTTTCTTT
TRBV9	-	-	TRBJ2-7	CASSVRGSVDEQYF	TGTGCCAGCAGCGTAAGAGGGAGTGTCGACGAGCAGTACTTC
TRBV7-3	-	-	TRBJ1-1	CASSSSFGPGTEAFF	TGTGCCAGCAGCTCCTCTTTTGGCCCTGGCACTGAAGCTTTCTTT
TRBV28	-	TRBD2	TRBJ2-1	CASSRLAGVSYNEQFF	TGTGCCAGCAGTAGATTAGCGGGAGTTTCCTACAATGAGCAGTTCTTC
TRBV4-2	-	-	TRBJ2-3	CASSQDMGGGADTQYF	TGTGCCAGCAGCCAAGATATGGGAGGGGGCGCAGATACGCAGTATTTT
TRBV11-2	-	-	TRBJ2-5	CASSLVPGNQETQYF	TGTGCCAGCAGCTTAGTCCCAGGCAATCAAGAGACCCAGTACTTC
TRBV6-5	-	-	TRBJ2-7	CASSYSPGPYEQYF	TGTGCCAGCAGTTACTCTCCAGGGCCCTACGAGCAGTACTTC
TRBV9	-	-	TRBJ1-3	CASSVGQSSGNTIYF	TGTGCCAGCAGCGTAGGGCAATCCTCTGGAAACACCATATATTTT
TRBV28	-	-	TRBJ1-5	CASSTPSSNQPQHF	TGTGCCAGCAGTACCCCTTCGTCCAATCAGCCCCAGCATTTT
TRBV6-5	-	-	TRBJ1-5	CASSYSGEMKNQPQHF	TGTGCCAGCAGTTACTCGGGAGAGATGAAGAATCAGCCCCAGCATTTT
TRBV6-1	-	-	TRBJ2-5	CASSGHLVGETQYF	TGTGCCAGCAGTGGGCACCTAGTCGGGGAGACCCAGTACTTC
TRBV10-3	-	-	TRBJ1-1	CAIGGGTEAFF	TGTGCCATCGGCGGGGGCACTGAAGCTTTCTTT
TRBV2	few	TRBD2	TRBJ2-5	CASSEAGGGATQYF	TGTGCCAGCAGTGAAGCGGGCGGGGGGGCCACCCAGTACTTC
TRBV5-1	-	-	TRBJ1-6	CASSHGGSYNSPLHF	TGCGCCAGCAGCCACGGGGGCTCCTATAATTCACCCCTCCACTTT
TRBV7-3	-	-	TRBJ2-1	CASSSGSGNEQFF	TGTGCCAGCAGTTCGGGGTCGGGCAATGAGCAGTTCTTC